The 2 T cell receptor beta chains presented below share a single source sample, sequenced in a study of glioma-infiltrating T cells. The iRepertoire nested amplicon-rescue multiplex PCR amplified TCR alpha and beta CDR3s from RNA. Each CDR3 protein is one row after TCRdb ran MiXCR on the multiplex PCR reads. The data hold around 130,000 distinct CDR3 sequences, with 24% observed a single time. The sequenced material came from glioma tissue, nonneoplastic brain tissue, or PBMCs (not recorded which). Every receptor here comes from a human donor with low-grade glioma or glioblastoma, undergoing nonglioma brain surgery, or in good health (not recorded which).

This chain uses TRBV27 with TRBJ2-2; 8 nucleotides match TRBD1. The length of the CDR3 is 15 residues. CDR1 and CDR2 (germline): MNHEY, SMNVEV (reference sequence). Germline trimming cut 10 bases from V and 5 bases from J; bases unmatched to any gene: 12. In nucleotides, the CDR3 is TGTGCCACTTGCGGTCAGGGGGCTGGAACCGGGGAGCTGTTTTTT. Translating gives CATCGQGAGTGELFF.

This chain joins TRBV12-3 or TRBV12-4 and TRBJ2-3, with 9 bases matching TRBD2. Trimming removed 4 bases from V and 2 bases from J; junction bases left unmatched: 7. The CDR3 totals 16 residues. The CDR3 nucleotides are TGTGCCAGCAGTTCTACTAGCGGGCGTGACACAGATACGCAGTATTTT. This gives the protein CASSSTSGRDTDTQYF.